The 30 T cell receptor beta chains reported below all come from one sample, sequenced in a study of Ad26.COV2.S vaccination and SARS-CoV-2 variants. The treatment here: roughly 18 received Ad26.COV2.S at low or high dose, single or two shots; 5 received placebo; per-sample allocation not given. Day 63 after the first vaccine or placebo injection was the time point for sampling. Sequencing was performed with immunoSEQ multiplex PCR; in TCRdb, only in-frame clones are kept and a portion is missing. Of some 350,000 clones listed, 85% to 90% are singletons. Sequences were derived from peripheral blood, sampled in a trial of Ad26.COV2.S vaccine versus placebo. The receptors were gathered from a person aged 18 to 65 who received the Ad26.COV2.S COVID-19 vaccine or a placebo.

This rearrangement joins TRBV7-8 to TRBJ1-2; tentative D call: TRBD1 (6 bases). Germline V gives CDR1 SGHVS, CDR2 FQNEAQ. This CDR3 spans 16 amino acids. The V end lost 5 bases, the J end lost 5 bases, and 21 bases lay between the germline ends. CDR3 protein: CASSLGRGWLEYGYTF. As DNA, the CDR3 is TGTGCCAGCAGCCTAGGCAGGGGTTGGCTGGAATATGGCTACACCTTC.

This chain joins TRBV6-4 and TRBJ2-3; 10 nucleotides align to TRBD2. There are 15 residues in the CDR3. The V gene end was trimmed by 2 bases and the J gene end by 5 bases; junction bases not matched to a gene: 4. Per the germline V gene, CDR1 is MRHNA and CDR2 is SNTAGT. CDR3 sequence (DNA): TGTGCCAGCAGTGACAGCGGGAGGGCCGTAGATACGCAGTATTTT. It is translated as CASSDSGRAVDTQYF.

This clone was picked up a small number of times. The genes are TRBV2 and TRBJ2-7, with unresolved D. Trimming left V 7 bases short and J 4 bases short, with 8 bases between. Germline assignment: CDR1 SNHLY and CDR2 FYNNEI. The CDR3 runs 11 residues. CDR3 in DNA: TGTGCCAGCACCCTAGGATACGAGCAGTACTTC. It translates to CASTLGYEQYF.

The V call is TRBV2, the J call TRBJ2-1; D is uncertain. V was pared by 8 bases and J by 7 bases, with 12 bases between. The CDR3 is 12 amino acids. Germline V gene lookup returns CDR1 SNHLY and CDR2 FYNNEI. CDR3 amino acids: CASRPGANEQFF. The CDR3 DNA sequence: TGTGCCAGCCGGCCTGGTGCGAATGAGCAGTTCTTC.

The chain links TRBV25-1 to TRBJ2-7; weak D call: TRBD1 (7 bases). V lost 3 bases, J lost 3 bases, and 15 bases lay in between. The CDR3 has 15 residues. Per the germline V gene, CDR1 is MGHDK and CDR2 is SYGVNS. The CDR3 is CASSDPTQGGYEQYV. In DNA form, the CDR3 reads TGTGCCAGCAGTGATCCGACCCAGGGGGGCTACGAGCAGTACGTC.

The CDR3 region is CASSLVAGMNTEAFF. CDR3 nucleotide sequence: TGCGCCAGCAGCTTGGTTGCAGGGATGAACACTGAAGCTTTCTTT. The V and J genes are TRBV5-1 and TRBJ1-1; possibly TRBD1 for D (5 bases). Looked up from germline, CDR1 is SGHRS and CDR2 is YFSETQ. The length of the CDR3 is 15 residues. V lost 0 bases and J 0 bases, leaving 9 bases between the germline ends.

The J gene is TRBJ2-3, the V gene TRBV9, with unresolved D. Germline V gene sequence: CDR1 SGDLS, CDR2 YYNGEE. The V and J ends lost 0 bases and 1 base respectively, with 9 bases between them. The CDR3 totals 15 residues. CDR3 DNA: TGTGCCAGCAGCGTAGTAGACGGAGGCACAGATACGCAGTATTTT. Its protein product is CASSVVDGGTDTQYF.

DNA of the CDR3: TGTGCCACCAGCAGAGAGGGCAGGGGGAACTATGGCTACACCTTC. Its translation: CATSREGRGNYGYTF. This chain links TRBV15 with TRBJ1-2; TRBD1 matches 7 bases. Trimming took 0 bases from V and 2 from J; bases not matched to a gene: 3. This CDR3 is built from 15 residues. The germline V gene has CDR1 LNHNV and CDR2 YYDKDF (reference sequence).

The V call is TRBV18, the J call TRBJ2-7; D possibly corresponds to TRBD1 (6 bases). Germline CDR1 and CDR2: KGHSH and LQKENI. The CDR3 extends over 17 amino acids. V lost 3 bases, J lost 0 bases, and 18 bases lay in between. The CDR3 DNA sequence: TGTGCCAGCTCACCGGTACCGGGACATCGAGGCTCCTACGAGCAGTACTTC. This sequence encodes CASSPVPGHRGSYEQYF.

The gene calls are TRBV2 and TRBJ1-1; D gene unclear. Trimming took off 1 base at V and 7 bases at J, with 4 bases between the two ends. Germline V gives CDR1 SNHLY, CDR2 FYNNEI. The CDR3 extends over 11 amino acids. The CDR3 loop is CASSEGDEAFF. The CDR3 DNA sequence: TGTGCCAGCAGTGAAGGGGATGAAGCTTTCTTT.

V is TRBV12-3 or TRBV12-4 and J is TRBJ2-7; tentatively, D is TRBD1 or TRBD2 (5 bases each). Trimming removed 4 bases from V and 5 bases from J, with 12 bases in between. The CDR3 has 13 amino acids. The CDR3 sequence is CASSSKGTDEQYF. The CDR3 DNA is TGTGCCAGCAGTTCAAAAGGGACCGACGAGCAGTACTTC.

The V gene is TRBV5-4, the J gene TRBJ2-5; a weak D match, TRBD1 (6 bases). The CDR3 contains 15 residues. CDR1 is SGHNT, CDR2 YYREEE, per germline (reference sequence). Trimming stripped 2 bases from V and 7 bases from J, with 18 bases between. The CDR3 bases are TGTGCCAGCAGCTTCCCACAGGGTTCCCAGGCGACCCAGTACTTC. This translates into CASSFPQGSQATQYF.

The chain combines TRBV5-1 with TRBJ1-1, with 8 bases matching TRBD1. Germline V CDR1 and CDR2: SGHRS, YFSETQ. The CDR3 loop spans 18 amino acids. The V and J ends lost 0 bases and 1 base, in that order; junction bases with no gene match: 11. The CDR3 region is CASSLDGRGRFQNTEAFF. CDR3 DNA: TGCGCCAGCAGCTTGGATGGCAGGGGGCGTTTTCAGAACACTGAAGCTTTCTTT. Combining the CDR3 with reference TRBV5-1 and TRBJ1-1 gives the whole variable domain KAGVTQTPRYLIKTRGQQVTLSCSPISGHRSVSWYQQTPGQGLQFLFEYFSETQRNKGNFPGRFSGRQFSNSRSEMNVSTLELGDSALYLCASSLDGRGRFQNTEAFFGQGTRLTVV.

The DNA for the CDR3 is TGTGCAAGTCGCTTAGGGCGGGGTTTGAATTCACCCCTCCACTTT. This sequence encodes CASRLGRGLNSPLHF. This sequence joins TRBV12-2 and TRBJ1-6. TRBV12-2 has pseudogene status. CDR3 size: 15 residues.

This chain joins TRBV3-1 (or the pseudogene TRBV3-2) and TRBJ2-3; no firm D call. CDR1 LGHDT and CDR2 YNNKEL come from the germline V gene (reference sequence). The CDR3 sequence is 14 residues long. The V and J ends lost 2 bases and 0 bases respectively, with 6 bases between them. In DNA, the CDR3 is TGTGCCAGCAGCCAATCCCCAAGCACAGATACGCAGTATTTT. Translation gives CASSQSPSTDTQYF.

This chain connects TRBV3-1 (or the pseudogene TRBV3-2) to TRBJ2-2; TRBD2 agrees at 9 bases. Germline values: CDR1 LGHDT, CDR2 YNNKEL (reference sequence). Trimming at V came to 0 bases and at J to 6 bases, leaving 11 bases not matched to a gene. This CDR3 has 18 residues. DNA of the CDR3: TGTGCCAGCAGCCAAGATTTTAGTGCTAGCGGGATTGCCGGGGAGCTGTTTTTT. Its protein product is CASSQDFSASGIAGELFF.

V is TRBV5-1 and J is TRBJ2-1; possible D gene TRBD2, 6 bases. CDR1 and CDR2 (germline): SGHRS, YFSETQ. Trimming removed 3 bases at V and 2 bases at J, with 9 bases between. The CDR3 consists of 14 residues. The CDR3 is CASSSGLTYNEQFF. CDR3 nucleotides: TGCGCCAGCAGCTCGGGACTGACCTACAATGAGCAGTTCTTC.

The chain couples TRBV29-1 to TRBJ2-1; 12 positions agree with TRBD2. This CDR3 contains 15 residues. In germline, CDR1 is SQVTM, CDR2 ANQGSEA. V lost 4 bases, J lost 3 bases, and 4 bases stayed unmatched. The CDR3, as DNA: TGCAGCGTTGTAAGGGGACTAGCGGGCTACAATGAGCAGTTCTTC. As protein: CSVVRGLAGYNEQFF.

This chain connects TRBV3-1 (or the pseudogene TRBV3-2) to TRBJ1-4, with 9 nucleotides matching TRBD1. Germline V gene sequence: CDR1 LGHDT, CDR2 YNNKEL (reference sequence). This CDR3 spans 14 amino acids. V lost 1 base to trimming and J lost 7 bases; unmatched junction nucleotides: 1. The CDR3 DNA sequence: TGTGCCAGCAGCCAAGGGACAGGGGCTGAAAAACTGTTTTTT. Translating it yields CASSQGTGAEKLFF.

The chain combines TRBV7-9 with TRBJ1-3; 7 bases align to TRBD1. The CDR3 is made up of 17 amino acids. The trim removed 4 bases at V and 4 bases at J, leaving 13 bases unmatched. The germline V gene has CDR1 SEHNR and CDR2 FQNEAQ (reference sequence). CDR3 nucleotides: TGTGCCAGCAGCTCCTTACGCCCAGGGACAGTAGGAAACACCATATATTTT. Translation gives CASSSLRPGTVGNTIYF. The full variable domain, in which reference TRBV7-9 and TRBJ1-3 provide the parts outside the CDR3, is DTGVSQNPRHKITKRGQNVTFRCDPISEHNRLYWYRQTLGQGPEFLTYFQNEAQLEKSRLLSDRFSAERPKGSFSTLEIQRTEQGDSAMYLCASSSLRPGTVGNTIYFGEGSWLTVV.

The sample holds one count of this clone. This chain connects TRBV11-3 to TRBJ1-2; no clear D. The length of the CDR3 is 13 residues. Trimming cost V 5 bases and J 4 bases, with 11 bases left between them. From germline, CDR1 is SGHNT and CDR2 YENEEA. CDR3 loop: CASSPGGSYGYTF. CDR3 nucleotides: TGTGCCAGCAGCCCCGGTGGGAGCTATGGCTACACCTTC.

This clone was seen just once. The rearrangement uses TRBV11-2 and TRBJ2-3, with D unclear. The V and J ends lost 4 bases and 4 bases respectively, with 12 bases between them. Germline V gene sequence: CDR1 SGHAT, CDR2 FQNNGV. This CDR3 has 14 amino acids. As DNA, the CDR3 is TGTGCCAGCAGCTGGGGATCGTGGGCAGATACGCAGTATTTT. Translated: CASSWGSWADTQYF.

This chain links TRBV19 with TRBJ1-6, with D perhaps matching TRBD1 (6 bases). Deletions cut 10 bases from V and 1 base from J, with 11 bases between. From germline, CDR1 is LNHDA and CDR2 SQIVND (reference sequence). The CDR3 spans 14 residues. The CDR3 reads CATGQPSYNSPLHF. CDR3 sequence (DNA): TGTGCCACAGGACAGCCTTCCTATAATTCACCCCTCCACTTT.

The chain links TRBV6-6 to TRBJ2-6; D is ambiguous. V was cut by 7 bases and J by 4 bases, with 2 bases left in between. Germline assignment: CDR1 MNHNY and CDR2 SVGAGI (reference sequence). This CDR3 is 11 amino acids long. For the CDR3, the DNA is TGTGCCAGCAAAGGGGCCAACGTCCTGACTTTC. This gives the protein CASKGANVLTF.

CDR3 in DNA: TGCGCCAGCAGGCCCCTCCAGGTCATAGCTAACTATGGCTACACCTTC. Translating gives CASRPLQVIANYGYTF. This sequence joins TRBV4-1 and TRBJ1-2; D unclear. This CDR3 comprises 16 residues. Per the germline V gene, CDR1 is MGHRA and CDR2 is YSYEKL. V was pared by 6 bases and J by 0 bases, with 17 bases between.

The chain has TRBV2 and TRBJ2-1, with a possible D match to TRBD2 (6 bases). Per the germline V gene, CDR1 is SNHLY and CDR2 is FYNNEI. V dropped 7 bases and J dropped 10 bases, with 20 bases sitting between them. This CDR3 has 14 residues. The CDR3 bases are TGTGCCAGCATCCCCAGGATTAACACTAGCGAGCAGTTCTTC. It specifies CASIPRINTSEQFF.

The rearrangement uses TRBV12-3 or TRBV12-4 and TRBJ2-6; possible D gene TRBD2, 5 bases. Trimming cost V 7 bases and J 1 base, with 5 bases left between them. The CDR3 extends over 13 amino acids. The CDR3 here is CASKRSGANVLTF. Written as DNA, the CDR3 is TGTGCCAGCAAGCGGTCTGGGGCCAACGTCCTGACTTTC.

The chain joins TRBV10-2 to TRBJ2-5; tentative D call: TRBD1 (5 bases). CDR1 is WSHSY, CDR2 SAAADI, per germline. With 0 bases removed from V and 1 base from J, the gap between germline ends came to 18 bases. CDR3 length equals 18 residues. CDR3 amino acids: CASSESSLFTGPQETQYF. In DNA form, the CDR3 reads TGCGCCAGCAGTGAGTCGAGTCTCTTCACAGGACCCCAAGAGACCCAGTACTTC.

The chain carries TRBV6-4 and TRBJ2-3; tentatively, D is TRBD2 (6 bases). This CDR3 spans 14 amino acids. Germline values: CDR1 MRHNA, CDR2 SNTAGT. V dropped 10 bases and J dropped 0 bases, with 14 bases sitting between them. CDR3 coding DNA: TGTGCCACCCGGAGGGAGCCTAGCACAGATACGCAGTATTTT. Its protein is CATRREPSTDTQYF.

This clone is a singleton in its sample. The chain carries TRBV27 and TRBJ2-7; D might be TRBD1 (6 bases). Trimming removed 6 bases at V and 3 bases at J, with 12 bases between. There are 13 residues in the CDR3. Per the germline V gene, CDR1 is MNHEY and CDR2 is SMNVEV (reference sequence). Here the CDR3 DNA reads TGTGCCAGCAGGCTTGGGACAAACTACGAGCAGTACTTC. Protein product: CASRLGTNYEQYF.